This entry concerns a single T cell receptor (beta chain). The count of this clone is one. The clone's antigen remains unknown. Qualities for individual bases were not recorded, and no much larger clone is one base off. The sample belongs to a study of resident and recirculating memory T cells in vitiligo (dated by TCRdb to the late 2010s). In the study overall: The study took epidermis from shave biopsies of two lesional and two nonlesional sites, plus PBMCs, from each of a few stable vitiligo patients for TCR beta sequencing. Without any cell sorting, samples were homogenized immediately before genomic DNA was extracted using the Qiagen DNeasy Blood & Tissue Kit. Human TCR beta sequencing was used to test whether specific clones in lesional vitiligo skin differed from clones in nonlesional skin and blood.

Results the study describes overall, beyond this receptor: No unique dominant TCR clone was detected, and variation in clonality was observed among vitiligo lesions. Mechanistic studies in the future are needed to assess how much the detected T cell clones and the human Trm pools versus Tcm pools each contribute. Overlap and correlation analysis showed no significant repertoire overlap between biopsies except for each lesion with itself, even within a single patient. TCR sequences were not shared across biopsy sites or across patients, which suggests that different T cell clones infiltrate different lesions, a pattern described as private specificity.

TCR beta chains were amplified from genomic DNA using the immunoSEQ hsTCRB kit. Sequencing of TCR beta libraries was performed on an Illumina MiSeq instrument by the immunoSEQ service. As for the original processing: Analysis of the repertoire data was performed with the immunoSEQ Analyzer. TCRdb mirrors the immuneACCESS table, restricted to in-frame sequences. Some clones are absent from its copies; in checked studies, under half trace to an unresolved V gene, and the reason for the others is unknown. The V and J calls and clone size are taken from that table; D and trimming were inferred from the DNA. Within this sample are more than 70,000 clones, with 90% to 95% of them counted one time only. The top ten clonotypes cover about 5.5% of the sample. A patient's vitiligo counted as stable when the lesions had not changed at all during the previous 6 months. To count as stable, patients also needed to show no confetti depigmentation, which is a clinical sign of active vitiligo. Anyone who had been treated within the previous three months was excluded from the study. PBMCs were isolated from heparinized blood by Ficoll density gradient centrifugation and were subsequently flash-frozen.

Taken from cysteine to phenylalanine, the CDR3 has 16 residues. The retained sequence is limited to the CDR3, 48 bases, with the frame set at the first base. Relative to germline, V is missing 1 base and J is missing 4 bases, with 6 bases of the junction outside any gene match. Sequences LGHNA (CDR1) and YSLEER (CDR2) are obtained from the germline V gene. Material: blood. The sequence came from a male donor with vitiligo. The V gene is TRBV4-3 and the J gene is TRBJ2-1, with 8 bases aligning to TRBD2. The nucleotide sequence is TGCGCCAGCAGCCAAGCTCACGGGGGGGGATACAATGAGCAGTTCTTC. It codes for CASSQAHGGGYNEQFF.